This T cell receptor (beta chain) was documented in a study of blood T cells in healthy people across ages. CDR3 length equals 14 residues. Germline values: CDR1 LGHDT, CDR2 YNNKEL (reference sequence). Trimming removed 3 bases from V and 5 bases from J, with 10 bases in between. Using a J-beta primer mix together with a sample-barcoded 5' primer, a second PCR was run for roughly 7 to 11 cycles. TCRdb ran MiXCR on the 5' RACE reads and lists one entry per CDR3 protein. The table records 1.5 million to 2 million distinct CDR3 sequences, around 36% of them present only once. On this clonotype itself: Its antigen is as yet unknown.

Study-level points and caveats: Naive T cell percentage and TCR beta diversity correlated strongly.

Sequences were obtained from blood. This clonotype originated in a woman younger than 45 in good health. This sequence joins TRBV3-1 and TRBJ1-4, with unresolved D. The chain's CDR3 is CASSHLAENEKLFF. The CDR3 region has the DNA TGTGCCAGCAGCCATCTTGCGGAGAATGAAAAACTGTTTTTT.